Reported below is one TCR beta chain. The CDR3 loop spans 15 amino acids. Germline V gene sequence: CDR1 MNHEY, CDR2 SVGAGI. V lost 1 base to trimming and J lost 10 bases; unmatched junction nucleotides: 9. This sample was taken from a study of beta chain features in type 1 diabetes. The isolated RNA, all of it, was reverse transcribed, so expressed TCRB transcripts were what got sequenced. This table comes from immunoSEQ multiplex PCR, and its TCRdb copy is limited to in-frame clones, with some not included. The repertoire consists of about 250,000 clones, with roughly 13% occurring once and the leading ten covering around 0.03%.

The sequence derives from a woman between 40 and 55 years old in good health. This chain joins TRBV6-5 and TRBJ2-2; 7 bases match TRBD2. The sample was naive CD4+ T cells from blood. In nucleotides, the CDR3 is TGTGCCAGCAGTTACTGGGGGGGAAGGGAGGCGGAGCTGTTTTTT. Translating it yields CASSYWGGREAELFF.